This T cell receptor beta chain originates from a study of blood T cell repertoires in COVID-19. How the authors handled the data: Nucleated cell number was recorded as an estimate derived from reference gene primer amplification. The method was immunoSEQ multiplex PCR; TCRdb's version includes in-frame clones alone and lacks a portion of them. V and J calls and clone size are those listed in that table; D and trimming were worked out from the DNA. Among fewer than 400,000 clones, about 87% were seen once, and the ten largest hold under 3%. In this sample, this clone turned up once. CDR3 length equals 15 residues. Germline loops: CDR1 KGHSH, CDR2 LQKENI. The V gene end was trimmed by 0 bases and the J gene end by 4 bases; junction bases not matched to a gene: 5.

The rearrangement links TRBV18 to TRBJ1-2; 7 positions match TRBD1. The source is a human donor in a cohort sampled during active COVID-19. The sequenced sample was peripheral blood. The CDR3 region has the DNA TGTGCCAGCTCACCACCCCCACAGGGGTCCTATGGCTACACCTTC. Translated, it gives CASSPPPQGSYGYTF.